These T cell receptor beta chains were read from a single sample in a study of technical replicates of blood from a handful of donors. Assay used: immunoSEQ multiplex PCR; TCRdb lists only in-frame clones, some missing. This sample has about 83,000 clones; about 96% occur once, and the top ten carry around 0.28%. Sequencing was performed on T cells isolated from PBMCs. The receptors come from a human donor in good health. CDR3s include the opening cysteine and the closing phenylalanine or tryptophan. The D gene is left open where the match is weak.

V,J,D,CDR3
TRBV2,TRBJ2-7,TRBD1,CASGEQGAYEQYF
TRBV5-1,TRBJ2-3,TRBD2,CASSLALAGGPDTQYF
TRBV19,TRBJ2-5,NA,CASSFNRAQATGETQYF
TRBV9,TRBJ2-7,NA,CASSPASTTTYEQYF
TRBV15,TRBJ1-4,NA,CATSRDGGGGKLFF
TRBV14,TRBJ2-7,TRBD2,CASSFGVAGLYEQYF
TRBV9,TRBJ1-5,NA,CASSVAGNNQPQHF
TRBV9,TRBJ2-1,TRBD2,CASSPFAGASNEQFF
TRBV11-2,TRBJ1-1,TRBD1,CASSLRYGTGINTEAFF
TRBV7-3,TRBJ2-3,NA,CASSRGRGDTQYF
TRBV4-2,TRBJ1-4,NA,CASSQLQGFEKLFF
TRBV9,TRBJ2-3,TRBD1,CASSVGLGGVDTQYF
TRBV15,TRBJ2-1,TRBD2,CATSGLAGALWEQFF
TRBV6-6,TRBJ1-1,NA,CASTLGQIDTEAFF
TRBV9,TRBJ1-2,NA,CASSGSGLRGYTF
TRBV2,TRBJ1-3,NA,CASLGQGNTIYF
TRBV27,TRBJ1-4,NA,CASSPTHSRALNEKLFF
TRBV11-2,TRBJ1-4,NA,CASSHREGKLFF
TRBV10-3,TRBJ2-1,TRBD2,CAISESVTSWDEQFF
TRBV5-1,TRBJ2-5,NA,CASSLDRVQETQYF
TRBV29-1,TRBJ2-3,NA,CSVDQEQTDTQYF
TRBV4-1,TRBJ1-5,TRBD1,CASSPRGTGNQPQHF
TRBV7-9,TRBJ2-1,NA,CASSLEFSGNEQFF
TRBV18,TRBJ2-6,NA,CASSPPSSSGANVLTF
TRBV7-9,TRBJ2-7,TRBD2,CASSPRTRGGSYEQYF
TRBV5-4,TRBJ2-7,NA,CASSGRGTEYEQYF
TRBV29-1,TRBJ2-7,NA,CSVETTGGVYEQYF
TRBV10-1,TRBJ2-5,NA,CASSEYREIETQYF
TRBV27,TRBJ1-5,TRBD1,CASSLWTGAPQPQHF